This TCR beta chain was observed in a study of regulatory T cells in long-lasting Graves disease. CDR3 regions were amplified by Arm-PCR using iRepertoire HTBI primers to build TCR beta libraries. TCRdb reprocessed the multiplex PCR reads via MiXCR and lists one record per CDR3 protein. The sample contains around 500,000 distinct CDR3 sequences, 16% of which appear only once. Time point noted: newly diagnosed GD, antithyroid drugs for less than 3 months. Construction of the TCR library relied on RNA isolated from PBMCs. This clonotype was seen repeatedly, ten times or more. This CDR3 spans 15 amino acids. Germline assignment: CDR1 SGHRS and CDR2 YFSETQ. With 1 base removed from V and 3 bases from J, the gap between germline ends came to 11 bases. These data are also associated with another study on T cells in Graves' hyperthyroidism and ophthalmopathy.

The rearrangement joins TRBV5-1 to TRBJ1-5; D might be TRBD1 (5 bases). The sequence was collected from a middle-aged woman with Graves disease. This specimen was peripheral blood mononuclear cells (PBMCs), taken at new diagnosis, from a patient treated with antithyroid drugs. The CDR3 DNA reads as TGCGCCAGCAGCTTGTCGGGACGGGACAATCAGCCCCAGCATTTT. This encodes CASSLSGRDNQPQHF.